This TCR beta chain derives from a study of OX40 agonist ivuxolimab in advanced cancers. This CDR3 contains 15 residues. Germline CDR1 and CDR2: KGHSH and LQKENI. Trimming took 3 bases from V and 8 from J, leaving 16 bases between them. Only in-frame clones appear in the TCRdb table, and some are missing; sequencing was by immunoSEQ multiplex PCR. In the table there are roughly 30,000 clones, 70% to 90% of which are singletons. The sample here was CD4+ or CD8+ T cells sorted from blood, taken in a trial of the OX40 agonist ivuxolimab. This sequence originates from an adult with an advanced solid tumor such as melanoma, head and neck, liver or kidney cancer. V gene TRBV18 combines with J gene TRBJ1-4; no reliable D call. The DNA for the CDR3 is TGTGCCAGCTCACCCCAGACACCGGTGGGGGAAAAACTGTTTTTT. This codes for CASSPQTPVGEKLFF.